This T cell receptor beta chain was recovered during a study of control samples from healthy donors and cancer patients. The CDR3 spans 13 residues. V lost 3 bases and J lost 6, with 12 bases in between. Germline V gene data show CDR1 as SGHTA and CDR2 as FQGNSA. TCRdb's copy holds only in-frame clones and misses some; the assay was immunoSEQ multiplex PCR. In the table there are roughly 73,000 clones, 85% to 95% of which are singletons. This TCR was recovered from a woman aged 60-70 years in good health. Sample: blood. The chain couples TRBV7-2 to TRBJ2-7, with no clear D. This CDR3 reads CASSLTFVGEQYF. The CDR3 DNA sequence: TGTGCCAGCAGCTTGACGTTTGTTGGCGAGCAGTACTTC.